A single TCR beta chain is shown here with its context. Its antigen is as yet unknown. Clones were read by immunoSEQ multiplex PCR, and TCRdb kept only the in-frame ones, dropping some. The sample records over 25,000 clones, over 70% being singletons. These data are taken from a study of a mutant IDH1 vaccine in newly diagnosed glioma. Study-level information: Averaging roughly 40 years of age, treated patients were 62.5% male and about 38% female. Radiotherapy, temozolomide, or both had been given previously, and both were given to most.

The CDR3 consists of 14 residues. The trim removed 3 bases at V and 9 bases at J, leaving 7 bases unmatched. Germline CDR1 is GTSNPN and CDR2 is SVGIG (reference sequence). Described time point: week 35, safety follow-up. Alongside topical imiquimod, each dose of vaccine comprised 300 ug of mutant IDH1 20-mer peptide. Patients in the study were vaccinated eight times, receiving shots in weeks 1, 3, 5, 7, 11, 15, 19 and 23. The sequencing used PBMCs, collected from a glioma patient whose treatment included an IDH1 peptide vaccine. This TCR was sampled from a woman in her twenties or thirties with glioma. Some clones in this sample may be carry-over from other donors' samples. This rearrangement joins TRBV30 to TRBJ2-3; 12 nucleotides agree with TRBD2. CDR3 sequence: CAWRTSGGTWTQYF. The CDR3 nucleotides read TGTGCCTGGAGGACTAGCGGGGGCACATGGACGCAGTATTTT.